The 20 T cell receptor beta chains below come from one sample, sequenced in a study of CD8 T cells in Susac syndrome. Random hexamers were used to reverse transcribe the RNA input (about 0.5 to 1 ug). MiXCR, applied by TCRdb to the immunoSEQ multiplex PCR reads, yields one record per CDR3 protein. The profile shows 150,000 to 200,000 distinct CDR3 sequences, about 94% of them singletons. Sequenced input: CD4+ T cells from PBMCs. The receptors derive from a human donor in good health.

This rearrangement joins TRBV4-3 to TRBJ1-4, with D possibly being TRBD1 (5 bases). V shed 1 base and J shed 7 bases, with 13 bases lying between them. Per the germline V gene, CDR1 is LGHNA and CDR2 is YSLEER. This CDR3 spans 15 amino acids. CDR3: CASSQVRAGFEKLFF. The CDR3 DNA is TGCGCCAGCAGCCAAGTAAGGGCAGGGTTTGAAAAACTGTTTTTT.

V usage is TRBV3-1 and J usage is TRBJ2-5, with D uncertain. CDR1 and CDR2 from the germline V gene are LGHDT and YNNKEL (reference sequence). The CDR3 loop spans 12 amino acids. The V gene lost 3 bases and the J gene lost 5 bases, with 7 bases spanning the gap. CDR3 protein: CASSQNSETQYF. The DNA of the CDR3 is TGTGCCAGCAGCCAGAACTCGGAGACCCAGTACTTC.

This chain uses TRBV12-3 or TRBV12-4 with TRBJ1-1; possibly TRBD1 for D (6 bases). Between the trimmed V and J ends, which lost 6 bases and 3 bases, there was a span of 20 bases. CDR3 size: 16 residues. CDR3 nucleotide sequence: TGTGCCAGCAGCCCCCGACAGGTGTTGAGGGACACTGAAGCTTTCTTT. It codes for CASSPRQVLRDTEAFF.

V is TRBV20-1 and J is TRBJ2-3; D possibly uses TRBD1 or TRBD2 (6 bases each). Trimming shortened V by 2 bases and J by 6 bases, and 9 bases separated the two germline ends. The length of the CDR3 is 12 residues. CDR1 and CDR2 (germline): DFQATT, SNEGSKA (reference sequence). The CDR3 bases are TGCAGTGCTAGATGGGGGGCGGATACGCAGTATTTT. Amino acids: CSARWGADTQYF.

The V and J genes are TRBV4-3 and TRBJ1-2; possibly TRBD1 for D (6 bases). Trimming left V 0 bases short and J 4 bases short, with 18 bases between. Germline assignment: CDR1 LGHNA and CDR2 YSLEER. The CDR3 has 17 residues. This CDR3 reads CASSQDRSRTGIYGYTF. CDR3 bases: TGCGCCAGCAGCCAAGATCGGAGCCGAACAGGGATCTATGGCTACACCTTC.

This clonotype was counted a single time. The chain carries TRBV20-1 and TRBJ2-5, with D tentatively TRBD1 (6 bases). The CDR3 has 13 amino acids. From germline, CDR1 is DFQATT and CDR2 SNEGSKA (reference sequence). The V end lost 6 bases, the J end lost 2 bases, and 13 bases lay between the germline ends. The CDR3 loop reads CSAHLGQQETQYF. CDR3 coding DNA: TGCAGTGCCCACCTTGGACAGCAAGAGACCCAGTACTTC.

J is TRBJ1-5 and V is TRBV24-1, with 9 bases lining up with TRBD1. CDR3 length equals 14 residues. Germline CDR1 and CDR2: KGHDR and SFDVKD. The V and J ends lost 8 bases and 7 bases, in that order; junction bases with no gene match: 8. The CDR3 DNA reads as TGTGCCACCATGCTCAGGACAGGGGTCCAGCCCCAGCATTTT. This encodes CATMLRTGVQPQHF.

The V and J genes are TRBV2 and TRBJ2-7, with 7 bases that match TRBD2. The germline CDR1 and CDR2 sequences are SNHLY and FYNNEI. The CDR3 has 16 amino acids. Unmatched junction bases numbered 12, after V lost 7 bases and J lost 0 bases. The CDR3 reads CASMGFGGVNSYEQYF. CDR3 DNA: TGTGCCAGCATGGGTTTTGGGGGGGTTAACTCCTACGAGCAGTACTTC.

Here the CDR3 DNA reads TGTGCCAGCAGCCCCGGGGCTAACTACGAGCAGTACTTC. It specifies CASSPGANYEQYF. This chain joins TRBV5-4 and TRBJ2-7, with D tentatively TRBD1 or TRBD2 (5 bases each). CDR1 is SGHNT, CDR2 YYREEE, per germline (reference sequence). The CDR3 has 13 amino acids. Trimming stripped 4 bases from V and 3 bases from J, with 11 bases between.

The genes are TRBV12-3 or TRBV12-4 and TRBJ1-3; no clear D gene. V gave up 6 bases and J gave up 4 bases, with 10 bases separating them. This CDR3 is built from 13 residues. CDR3 sequence reads: CASSLAGGNTIYF. In DNA, the CDR3 is TGTGCCAGCAGCCTTGCCGGCGGAAACACCATATATTTT.

The chain combines TRBV29-1 with TRBJ2-7; no definite D call. Germline CDR1 reads SQVTM; CDR2 reads ANQGSEA. Trimming took 6 bases from V and 6 from J, leaving 12 bases between them. The CDR3 sequence is 11 residues long. The CDR3 region is CSVVDIIEQYF. The CDR3, as DNA: TGCAGCGTCGTTGACATAATCGAGCAGTACTTC.

The J gene is TRBJ1-5, the V gene TRBV2; D unresolved. Trimming cost V 5 bases and J 2 bases, with 10 bases left between them. Looked up from germline, CDR1 is SNHLY and CDR2 is FYNNEI. This CDR3 region has 14 residues. CDR3: CASSPTQGNQPQHF. CDR3 bases: TGTGCCAGCAGTCCCACTCAGGGCAATCAGCCCCAGCATTTT.

The chain joins TRBV30 to TRBJ2-7; D uncertain. The CDR3 loop spans 12 amino acids. V was shortened by 7 bases and J by 2 bases, with 12 bases between the two germline ends. Germline lookup yields CDR1 GTSNPN and CDR2 SVGIG (reference sequence). The CDR3 loop is CALTTVTYEQYF. The CDR3 DNA sequence: TGTGCCTTGACAACCGTTACCTACGAGCAGTACTTC.

V gene TRBV4-3 combines with J gene TRBJ1-4, with a weak D call TRBD1 (5 bases). Germline V gene lookup returns CDR1 LGHNA and CDR2 YSLEER. Trimming left V 7 bases short and J 0 bases short, with 12 bases between. The CDR3 has 15 residues. The CDR3 nucleotides read TGCGCCAGCAATTGGGACGCCACAACTAATGAAAAACTGTTTTTT. Its translation: CASNWDATTNEKLFF.

The genes are TRBV20-1 and TRBJ2-7; TRBD1 might be the D (6 bases). The length of the CDR3 is 14 residues. Germline V gene lookup returns CDR1 DFQATT and CDR2 SNEGSKA (reference sequence). Trimming shortened V by 8 bases and J by 1 base, and 18 bases separated the two germline ends. CDR3 sequence (DNA): TGCAGTCCGGTAAGGGGGTCCGGATCCTACGAGCAGTACTTC. Protein product: CSPVRGSGSYEQYF.

The rearrangement uses TRBV7-3 and TRBJ1-6; D perhaps matches TRBD1 (5 bases). Germline values: CDR1 SGHTA, CDR2 FQGTGA. The length of the CDR3 is 14 residues. Trimming pared 3 bases from V and 7 bases from J, leaving 10 bases between. CDR3 amino acids: CASSLGLENSPLHF. DNA of the CDR3: TGTGCCAGCAGCTTGGGACTGGAGAATTCACCCCTCCACTTT.

J is TRBJ2-5 and V is TRBV2; D gene unclear. V was cut by 3 bases and J by 7 bases, with 9 bases left in between. This CDR3 has 12 amino acids. Per the germline V gene, CDR1 is SNHLY and CDR2 is FYNNEI. The CDR3 loop is CASSDILGTQYF. The CDR3 region has the DNA TGTGCCAGCAGTGATATCCTAGGGACCCAGTACTTC.

This clonotype was counted only a few times. The chain is built from TRBV7-6 and TRBJ2-7; 11 bases map to TRBD1. In germline, CDR1 is SGHVS, CDR2 FNYEAQ. Losses at the gene ends were 5 bases for V and 2 bases for J; bases not matched to a gene: 2. The CDR3 spans 14 residues. CDR3 nucleotides: TGTGCCAGCAGCAAGGACAGGGGGCCCTACGAGCAGTACTTC. Its protein is CASSKDRGPYEQYF. The variable domain in full, with the rest retrieved from reference TRBV7-6 and TRBJ2-7, is GAGVSQSPRYKVTKRGQDVALRCDPISGHVSLYWYRQALGQGPEFLTYFNYEAQQDKSGLPNDRFSAERPEGSISTLTIQRTEQRDSAMYRCASSKDRGPYEQYFGPGTRLTVT.

The chain joins TRBV3-1 to TRBJ2-7, with D perhaps TRBD1 (5 bases). V was cut by 2 bases and J by 4 bases, with 18 bases left in between. Germline CDR1 reads LGHDT; CDR2 reads YNNKEL (reference sequence). This CDR3 contains 16 residues. The CDR3 DNA reads TGTGCCAGCAGCCAATCTGGGGCAGCAATCAGGTACGAGCAGTACTTC. Its protein product is CASSQSGAAIRYEQYF.

The rearrangement links TRBV3-1 to TRBJ1-2; D is undetermined. Looked up from germline, CDR1 is LGHDT and CDR2 is YNNKEL (reference sequence). Trimming shortened V by 4 bases and J by 4 bases, and 7 bases separated the two germline ends. The CDR3 length is 12 residues. CDR3 in DNA: TGTGCCAGCAGCCCCGGACGCTATGGCTACACCTTC. As protein: CASSPGRYGYTF. Variable domain in full (rest from reference TRBV3-1 and TRBJ1-2): DTAVSQTPKYLVTQMGNDKSIKCEQNLGHDTMYWYKQDSKKFLKIMFSYNNKELIINETVPNRFSPKSPDKAHLNLHINSLELGDSAVYFCASSPGRYGYTFGSGTRLTVV.